Shown below are 29 T cell receptor beta chains from a single sample sequenced in a study of low-dose radiotherapy and immunotherapy resistance in tumors. Alpha and beta chains were covered, as first-strand cDNA relied on TRAV- and TRBV-specific primers. The authors ran 20 PCR cycles to amplify TCRs with a constant-region primer and V-primer adapter. TCRdb reprocessed the reads with MiXCR, giving one entry per CDR3 protein. Of 100,000 or so distinct CDR3 sequences in the sample, less than 25% are singletons; the top ten hold roughly 4.3%. Stated time point: after trial treatment. Treatment: LDRT plus nivolumab, ipilimumab, low-dose cyclophosphamide and aspirin (RACIN trial). The sample here was PBMCs, taken after low-dose radiotherapy plus immunotherapy. These receptors originate from a male donor with prostate cancer.

This clonotype has ten or more counts. The chain uses TRBV13 and TRBJ2-3; 8 nucleotides align to TRBD2. CDR3 length: 16 amino acids. Per germline, CDR1 PRHDT and CDR2 FYEKMQ (reference sequence). Germline trimming cut 5 bases from V and 1 base from J; bases unmatched to any gene: 8. CDR3 amino acids: CASSATSGGGTDTQYF. CDR3 DNA sequence: TGTGCCAGCAGCGCCACAAGCGGGGGAGGCACAGATACGCAGTATTTT.

This clonotype was seen many times. The chain has TRBV5-4 and TRBJ2-3; 16 nucleotides align to TRBD2. The CDR3 totals 15 residues. The germline V gene encodes CDR1 SGHNT and CDR2 YYREEE (reference sequence). The ends lost 4 bases at V and 7 bases at J; junction bases unmatched: 3. The CDR3 is CASSGTSGGDYTQYF. The CDR3 DNA follows: TGTGCCAGCAGCGGGACTAGCGGGGGGGACTATACGCAGTATTTT.

This clonotype was counted ten times or more. The rearrangement links TRBV20-1 to TRBJ2-5; a weak D match, TRBD2 (6 bases). The CDR3 has 11 amino acids. Germline V gene lookup returns CDR1 DFQATT and CDR2 SNEGSKA (reference sequence). The CDR3 region is CSTEGQETQYF. The CDR3 DNA is TGCAGCACGGAGGGCCAAGAGACCCAGTACTTC.

This clonotype was counted between two and nine times. The rearrangement links TRBV2 to TRBJ2-5; TRBD2 aligns across 10 bases. Trimming took 3 bases from V and 3 from J; bases not matched to a gene: 4. Germline-derived CDR1 and CDR2 are SNHLY and FYNNEI. The CDR3 extends over 15 amino acids. The CDR3 nucleotides are TGTGCCAGCAGTGAGTTAGCGGGGGGCGAAGAGACCCAGTACTTC. This sequence encodes CASSELAGGEETQYF.

This clonotype was counted ten times or more. This chain links TRBV11-2 with TRBJ2-5, with TRBD2 identical over 7 bases. Germline V CDR1 and CDR2: SGHAT, FQNNGV. V was pared by 5 bases and J by 9 bases, with 9 bases of the junction left unmatched. This CDR3 comprises 13 residues. The CDR3 nucleotides read TGTGCCAGCAGCCCTGGGACTACAACTCCCCAGTACTTC. Translated: CASSPGTTTPQYF.

This clonotype was detected many times. The J gene is TRBJ1-3, the V gene TRBV7-9; perhaps TRBD1 as D (5 bases). Germline values: CDR1 SEHNR, CDR2 FQNEAQ (reference sequence). The CDR3 loop spans 14 amino acids. Between the trimmed V and J ends, which lost 7 bases and 1 base, there was a span of 11 bases. CDR3: CASNIRGSGNTIYF. Written as DNA, the CDR3 is TGTGCCAGCAACATTAGGGGATCTGGAAACACCATATATTTT.

In nucleotides, the CDR3 is TGTGCCAGCAGTGACGGCGGAAACACCGGGGAGCTGTTTTTT. This sequence encodes CASSDGGNTGELFF. This chain joins TRBV6-1 and TRBJ2-2; D is unclear. The V end lost 3 bases, the J end lost 2 bases, and 7 bases lay between the germline ends. The CDR3 is 14 residues long. In germline, CDR1 is MNHNS, CDR2 SASEGT.

This clonotype was found many times. This rearrangement joins TRBV4-2 to TRBJ2-1; 12 positions agree with TRBD2. The CDR3 runs to 15 residues. Per the germline V gene, CDR1 is LGHNA and CDR2 is YNFKEQ. V shed 4 bases, J shed 8 bases, and the junction held 6 bases outside the gene matches. Here the CDR3 reads CASSPPTSGGDEQFF. The CDR3 nucleotides read TGTGCCAGCAGCCCCCCGACTAGCGGGGGCGATGAGCAGTTCTTC.

This clonotype has a handful of counts. This rearrangement joins TRBV20-1 to TRBJ2-5; TRBD2 matches 9 bases. The CDR3 runs to 12 residues. Germline V gene sequence: CDR1 DFQATT, CDR2 SNEGSKA (reference sequence). CDR3 sequence: CRSGRDEETQYF. The CDR3 bases are TGCCGTAGCGGGAGAGACGAGGAGACCCAGTACTTC.

The V call is TRBV12-3 or TRBV12-4, the J call TRBJ2-1; D tentatively fits TRBD1 or TRBD2 (5 bases each). Trimming shortened V by 7 bases and J by 0 bases, and 13 bases separated the two germline ends. The CDR3 runs 15 residues. The DNA for the CDR3 is TGTGCCAGCACCCGTACGGGGCGCTCCTACAATGAGCAGTTCTTC. Protein sequence: CASTRTGRSYNEQFF.

The chain is built from TRBV6-5 and TRBJ1-1; 10 bases align to TRBD1. V gave up 5 bases and J gave up 1 base; unmatched junction bases: 1. Germline V gene data show CDR1 as MNHEY and CDR2 as SVGAGI. This CDR3 has 14 residues. The CDR3 region is CASSRDRGNTEAFF. CDR3 coding DNA: TGTGCCAGCAGTCGGGACAGGGGGAACACTGAAGCTTTCTTT.

At least ten counts were recorded for this clonotype. The gene calls are TRBV10-3 and TRBJ2-1; possibly TRBD1 for D (6 bases). Germline loops: CDR1 ENHRY, CDR2 SYGVKD. CDR3 size: 13 residues. Trimming pared 10 bases from V and 4 bases from J, leaving 14 bases between. The CDR3 loop is CATTTGDYNEQFF. The CDR3 region has the DNA TGTGCCACTACGACAGGAGATTACAATGAGCAGTTCTTC.

In this sample, this clonotype turned up many times. J is TRBJ1-6 and V is TRBV5-5, with a tentative D call TRBD1 (5 bases). V was pared by 1 base and J by 8 bases, with 16 bases between. CDR1 is SGHKS and CDR2 is YYEKEE in the germline V gene (reference sequence). There are 16 residues in the CDR3. The CDR3, as DNA: TGTGCCAGCAGCTTGACCCCTAGGGCCAGGGATTCACCCCTCCACTTT. Translated, it gives CASSLTPRARDSPLHF.

This clonotype was recorded at least ten times. The genes are TRBV7-8 and TRBJ2-3; D is possibly TRBD2 (6 bases). The germline gives CDR1 SGHVS, CDR2 FQNEAQ. The CDR3 runs to 15 residues. The ends were cut back, 1 base at V and 0 bases at J, with 8 bases in the middle. The CDR3 sequence is CASSLGTISTDTQYF. The CDR3 coding sequence is TGTGCCAGCAGCTTAGGGACTATCAGCACAGATACGCAGTATTTT.

This clonotype was seen repeatedly, ten times or more. This sequence joins TRBV20-1 and TRBJ2-1, with 9 positions matching TRBD2. Germline V gene sequence: CDR1 DFQATT, CDR2 SNEGSKA (reference sequence). The CDR3 consists of 14 residues. The junction had 9 bases not matched to a gene; V was cut back by 3 bases and J by 9 bases. CDR3 residues: CSARLPSGEIEQFF. As DNA, the CDR3 is TGCAGTGCTAGGTTGCCTAGCGGGGAGATTGAGCAGTTCTTC.

This clonotype was seen many times. A read error may produce the germline difference seen at one junction end. The J gene is TRBJ2-1, the V gene TRBV5-1, with 7 bases identical to TRBD2. This CDR3 contains 16 residues. Germline V gives CDR1 SGHRS, CDR2 YFSETQ. CDR3 in DNA: TGTGCCAGCAGCGGCCCGGGGGGATTCCCCTACAATGAGCAGTTCTTC. It translates to CASSGPGGFPYNEQFF.

This clonotype was counted many times. The chain's CDR3 is CASSQARGDSWEQYF. CDR3 nucleotides: TGTGCCAGCAGCCAAGCGCGGGGGGATTCTTGGGAGCAGTACTTC. The gene calls are TRBV4-2 and TRBJ2-7; 8 nucleotides agree with TRBD2. The CDR3 length is 15 residues. Germline V gene data show CDR1 as LGHNA and CDR2 as YNFKEQ. V gave up 1 base and J gave up 7 bases; unmatched junction bases: 9.

The gene calls are TRBV5-5 and TRBJ2-1; 12 bases are a match to TRBD2. The CDR3 spans 18 residues. V lost 3 bases, J lost 0 bases, and 7 bases stayed unmatched. Germline lookup yields CDR1 SGHKS and CDR2 YYEKEE (reference sequence). CDR3 loop: CASSWASGGVSSYNEQFF. The CDR3 DNA sequence: TGTGCCAGCAGCTGGGCTAGCGGGGGGGTGAGCTCCTACAATGAGCAGTTCTTC.

In the case of this clonotype: This likely stems from a read error, as it lies one base from a far larger clone. V and J are TRBV19 and TRBJ2-7, with a possible D match to TRBD1 (5 bases). Germline assignment: CDR1 LNHDA and CDR2 SQIVND (reference sequence). Between the trimmed V and J ends, which lost 6 bases and 7 bases, there was a span of 13 bases. There are 12 residues in the CDR3. For the CDR3, the DNA is TGTGCCAGTAGGTGGGGCCTGGATGAGCAGTACTTC. This gives the protein CASRWGLDEQYF.

This clonotype has at least ten counts. The V call is TRBV2, the J call TRBJ2-3, with 8 positions matching TRBD1. The CDR3 contains 14 residues. The germline gives CDR1 SNHLY, CDR2 FYNNEI. The V segment lost 8 bases and the J segment 1 base; nucleotides outside the gene matches: 5. The CDR3 sequence is CASQTGDRTDTQYF. The DNA of the CDR3 is TGTGCCAGCCAGACAGGGGACCGCACAGATACGCAGTATTTT.

The chain couples TRBV5-4 to TRBJ2-3, with D possibly TRBD1 on 6 matching bases. CDR1 is SGHNT and CDR2 is YYREEE in the germline V gene (reference sequence). The CDR3 is 13 residues long. Trimming took 4 bases from V and 1 from J, leaving 7 bases between them. The CDR3 DNA follows: TGTGCCAGCAGCCGGACAGGCACAGATACGCAGTATTTT. This translates into CASSRTGTDTQYF.

As to this clonotype: This likely traces to a read error, being one base from a far larger clone. The chain recombines TRBV9 with TRBJ2-1; D not certain. V lost 0 bases and J lost 10, with 14 bases in between. CDR3 length equals 14 residues. The germline V gene encodes CDR1 SGDLS and CDR2 YYNGEE. As DNA, the CDR3 is TGTGCCAGCAGCGTAGGGCAAAGGGCCTACGAGCAGTTCTTC. This sequence encodes CASSVGQRAYEQFF.

This clonotype was seen only a few times. The chain recombines TRBV4-2 with TRBJ2-1; no definite D call. V shed 0 bases and J shed 1 base, with 13 bases lying between them. CDR3 size: 17 residues. CDR1 is LGHNA and CDR2 is YNFKEQ in the germline V gene. CDR3 residues: CASSQDGAASSYNEQFF. The CDR3, as DNA: TGTGCCAGCAGCCAAGATGGCGCGGCCTCTTCCTACAATGAGCAGTTCTTC.

This clonotype was seen ten or more times. The rearrangement joins TRBV11-2 to TRBJ2-7, with a tentative D call TRBD1 (5 bases). The V gene lost 1 base and the J gene lost 2 bases, with 12 bases spanning the gap. CDR1 is SGHAT and CDR2 is FQNNGV in the germline V gene. The CDR3 runs 15 residues. The CDR3 DNA sequence: TGTGCCAGCAGCTTAGGGCAGGGTTGGGCCTACGAGCAGTACTTC. Its protein product is CASSLGQGWAYEQYF.

The sample holds many counts of this clonotype. The rearrangement links TRBV18 to TRBJ1-2; D is ambiguous. CDR1 is KGHSH, CDR2 LQKENI, per germline. The ends were cut back, 2 bases at V and 2 bases at J, with 6 bases in the middle. This CDR3 contains 13 residues. CDR3 residues: CASSPELNYGYTF. CDR3 nucleotide sequence: TGTGCCAGCTCACCAGAGTTGAACTATGGCTACACCTTC.

The gene calls are TRBV5-1 and TRBJ2-3, with D possibly being TRBD1 (6 bases). The CDR3 is made up of 14 amino acids. The V gene's germline CDR1 is SGHRS and CDR2 YFSETQ. V lost 4 bases and J lost 2, with 11 bases in between. CDR3 amino acids: CASSDRTDTDTQYF. For the CDR3, the DNA is TGCGCCAGCAGCGACCGGACAGACACAGATACGCAGTATTTT.

V usage is TRBV5-1 and J usage is TRBJ2-5, with unresolved D. Looked up from germline, CDR1 is SGHRS and CDR2 is YFSETQ. V lost 4 bases to trimming and J lost 2 bases, with 12 bases between them. The CDR3 runs to 14 residues. This CDR3 is CASSNGRSQETQYF. For the CDR3, the DNA is TGCGCCAGCAGCAACGGACGGAGTCAAGAGACCCAGTACTTC. Full variable domain (outside the CDR3, taken from reference TRBV5-1 and TRBJ2-5): KAGVTQTPRYLIKTRGQQVTLSCSPISGHRSVSWYQQTPGQGLQFLFEYFSETQRNKGNFPGRFSGRQFSNSRSEMNVSTLELGDSALYLCASSNGRSQETQYFGPGTRLLVL.

Ten or more counts support this clonotype. The chain employs TRBV7-9 and TRBJ2-1, with a tentative D call TRBD1 (6 bases). Trimming cost V 5 bases and J 1 base, with 12 bases left between them. This CDR3 is 15 amino acids long. CDR1 and CDR2 (germline): SEHNR, FQNEAQ (reference sequence). The CDR3 region is CASSPIGQSYNEQFF. The CDR3 DNA follows: TGTGCCAGCAGCCCTATCGGACAGTCCTACAATGAGCAGTTCTTC.

As to this clonotype: A far larger clone is a single base away, which makes a read error likely. The genes are TRBV7-2 and TRBJ2-1; no definite D call. Germline CDR1 and CDR2: SGHTA and FQGNSA. This CDR3 is 11 amino acids long. Trimming pared 3 bases from V and 5 bases from J, leaving 2 bases between. CDR3 nucleotide sequence: TGTGCCAGCAGCTTCCACAATGAGCAGTTCTTC. Amino acids: CASSFHNEQFF.